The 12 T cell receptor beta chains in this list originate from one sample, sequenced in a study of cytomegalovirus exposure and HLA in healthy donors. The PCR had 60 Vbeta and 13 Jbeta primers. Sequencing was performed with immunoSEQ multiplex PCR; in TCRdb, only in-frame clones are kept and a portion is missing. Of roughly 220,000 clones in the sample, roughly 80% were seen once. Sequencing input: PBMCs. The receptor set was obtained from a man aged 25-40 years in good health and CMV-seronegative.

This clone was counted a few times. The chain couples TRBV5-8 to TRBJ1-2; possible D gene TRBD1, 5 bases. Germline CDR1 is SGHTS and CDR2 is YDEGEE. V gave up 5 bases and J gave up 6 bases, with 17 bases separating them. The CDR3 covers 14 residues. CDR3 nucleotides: TGTGCCAGCAGACCCGGACACCAACGAGATGGCTACACCTTC. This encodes CASRPGHQRDGYTF.

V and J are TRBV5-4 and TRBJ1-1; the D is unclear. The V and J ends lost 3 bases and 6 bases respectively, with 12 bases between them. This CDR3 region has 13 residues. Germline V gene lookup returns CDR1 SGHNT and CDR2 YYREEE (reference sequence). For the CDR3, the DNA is TGTGCCAGCAGCTCGAATGGACTACCTGAAGCTTTCTTT. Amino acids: CASSSNGLPEAFF.

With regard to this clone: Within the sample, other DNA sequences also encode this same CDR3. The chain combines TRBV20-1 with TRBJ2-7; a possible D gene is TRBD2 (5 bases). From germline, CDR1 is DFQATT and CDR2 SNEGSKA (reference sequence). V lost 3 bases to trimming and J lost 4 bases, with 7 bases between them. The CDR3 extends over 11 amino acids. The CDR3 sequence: CSARREYEQYF. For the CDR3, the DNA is TGCAGTGCTAGGAGGGAGTACGAGCAGTACTTC.

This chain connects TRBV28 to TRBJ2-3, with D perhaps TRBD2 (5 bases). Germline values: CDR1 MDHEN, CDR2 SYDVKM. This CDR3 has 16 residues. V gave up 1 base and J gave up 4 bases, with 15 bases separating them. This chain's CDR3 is CASSLFSSGWADTQYF. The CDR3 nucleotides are TGTGCCAGCAGTTTATTCAGTTCGGGGTGGGCAGATACGCAGTATTTT.

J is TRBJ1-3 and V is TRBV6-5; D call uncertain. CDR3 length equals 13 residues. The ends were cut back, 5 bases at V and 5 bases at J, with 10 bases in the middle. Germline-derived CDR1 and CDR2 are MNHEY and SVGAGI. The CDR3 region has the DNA TGTGCCAGCAGTGAGGGCAGAAGAAACACCATATATTTT. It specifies CASSEGRRNTIYF.

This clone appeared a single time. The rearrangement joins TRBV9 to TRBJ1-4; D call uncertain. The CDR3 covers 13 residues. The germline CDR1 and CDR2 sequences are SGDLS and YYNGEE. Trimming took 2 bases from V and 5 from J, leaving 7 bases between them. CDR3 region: CASSVEANEKLFF. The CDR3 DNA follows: TGTGCCAGCAGCGTTGAAGCGAATGAAAAACTGTTTTTT. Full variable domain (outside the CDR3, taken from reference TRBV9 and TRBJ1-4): DSGVTQTPKHLITATGQRVTLRCSPRSGDLSVYWYQQSLDQGLQFLIQYYNGEERAKGNILERFSAQQFPDLHSELNLSSLELGDSALYFCASSVEANEKLFFGSGTQLSVL.

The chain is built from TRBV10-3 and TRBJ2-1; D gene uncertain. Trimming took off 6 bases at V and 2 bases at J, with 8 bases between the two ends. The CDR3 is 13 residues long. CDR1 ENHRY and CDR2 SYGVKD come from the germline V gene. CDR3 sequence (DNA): TGTGCCATCAGAGGAGCCCCCTACAATGAGCAGTTCTTC. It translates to CAIRGAPYNEQFF.

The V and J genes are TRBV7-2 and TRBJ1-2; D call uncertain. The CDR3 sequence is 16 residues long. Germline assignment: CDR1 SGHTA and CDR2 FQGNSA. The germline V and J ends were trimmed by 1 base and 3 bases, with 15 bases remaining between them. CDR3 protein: CASSLGRRRYDYGYTF. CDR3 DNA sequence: TGTGCCAGCAGCTTAGGCCGTCGGAGGTATGACTATGGCTACACCTTC.

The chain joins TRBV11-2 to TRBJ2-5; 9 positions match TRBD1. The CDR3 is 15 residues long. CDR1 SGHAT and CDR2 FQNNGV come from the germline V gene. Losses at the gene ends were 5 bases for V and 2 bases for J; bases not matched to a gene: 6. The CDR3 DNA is TGTGCCAGCAGCCTCGGGACAGGGCCGCAAGAGACCCAGTACTTC. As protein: CASSLGTGPQETQYF.

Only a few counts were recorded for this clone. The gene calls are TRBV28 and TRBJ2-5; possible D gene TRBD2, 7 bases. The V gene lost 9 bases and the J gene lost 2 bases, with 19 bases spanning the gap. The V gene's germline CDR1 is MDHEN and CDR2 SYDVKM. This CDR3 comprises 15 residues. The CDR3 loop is CASGGGGTFQETQYF. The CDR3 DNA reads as TGTGCCAGTGGGGGAGGGGGGACCTTTCAAGAGACCCAGTACTTC.

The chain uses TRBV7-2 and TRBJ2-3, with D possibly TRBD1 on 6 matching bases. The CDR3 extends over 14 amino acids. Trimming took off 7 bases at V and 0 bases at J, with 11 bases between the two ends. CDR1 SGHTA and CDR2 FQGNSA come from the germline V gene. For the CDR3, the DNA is TGTGCCAGCAAGAAGGGGGTCAGCACAGATACGCAGTATTTT. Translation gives CASKKGVSTDTQYF.

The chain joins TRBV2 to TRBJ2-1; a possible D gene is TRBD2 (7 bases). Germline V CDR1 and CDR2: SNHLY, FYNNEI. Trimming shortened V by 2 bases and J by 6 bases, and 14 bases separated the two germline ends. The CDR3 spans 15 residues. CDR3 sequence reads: CASSEYGGTINEQFF. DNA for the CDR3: TGTGCCAGCAGTGAATACGGGGGGACAATCAATGAGCAGTTCTTC.